This section outlines one T cell receptor (beta chain) sequence together with its context. This sample is part of a study of blood T cell repertoires in COVID-19. The overall study: Italy, Spain and the United States were the sources of the convalescent and acute COVID-19 samples. T cells, B-cell-depleted T cells, or PBMCs provided the cDNA or gDNA that served as material.

Germline V gene sequence: CDR1 SGHVS, CDR2 FQNEAQ. V dropped 4 bases and J dropped 5; count of bases not matched to a gene: 9. CDR3 length: 15 residues. In the original workflow: How many nucleated cells were present was estimated from reference gene primer amplification. TCRdb keeps only in-frame clones here, not all; method: immunoSEQ multiplex PCR. For V, J and clone size, that table is used; D and trimming come from the DNA. The table lists 170,000 or so clones, about 86% of them singletons. The source of this sequence is a young woman who had recovered from COVID-19. V and J are TRBV7-8 and TRBJ2-5; 8 bases match TRBD2. Source material: peripheral blood. CDR3 in amino acids: CASSYPGGVLETQYF. CDR3 in DNA: TGTGCCAGCAGCTACCCCGGGGGGGTATTGGAGACCCAGTACTTC.